This paragraph reports one TCR beta chain. Per germline, CDR1 SQVTM and CDR2 ANQGSEA. CDR3 length: 19 amino acids. Trimming pared 0 bases from V and 7 bases from J, leaving 30 bases between. These data originate in a study of blood T cell repertoires in COVID-19. Overall study context: Specimens from acute and convalescent COVID-19 originated in the United States, Italy and Spain. T cells, B-cell-depleted T cells, or PBMCs provided the cDNA or gDNA that served as material.

Per the original methods: Amplification of reference gene primers provided the estimated nucleated cell counts. The method was immunoSEQ multiplex PCR; TCRdb's version includes in-frame clones alone and lacks a portion of them. The V and J calls and clone size are taken from that table; D and trimming were inferred from the DNA. The sample gives roughly 250,000 clones, 84% of which show up once; over 1.5% is in the top ten. This chain joins TRBV29-1 and TRBJ1-1; D is ambiguous. The sequence was collected from a middle-aged woman who had recovered from COVID-19. Input material: peripheral blood. The CDR3 loop reads CSVEDRPGPVGSPWGEAFF. The CDR3 DNA follows: TGCAGCGTTGAAGATAGGCCCGGTCCCGTGGGGAGCCCTTGGGGTGAAGCTTTCTTT.